This T cell receptor beta chain was obtained from a study of T-cell memory formation after mild COVID-19 (dated by TCRdb to about 2021). Notes on the research overall: TCR sequence clusters from the two donors were largely donor specific. In a couple of donors, T-cell clones that expanded and contracted after mild COVID-19 were tracked by sequencing TCRalpha and TCRbeta repertoires over time. The cohort was made up of two young adult volunteers, one female and one male, who were previously healthy.

PBMCs were isolated by Ficoll-Paque density gradient centrifugation. Relative to germline, V is 0 bases shorter and J is 0 bases shorter, with 9 bases between their ends. The cysteine opens and the phenylalanine closes a CDR3 of 15 amino acids. The read is trimmed to its CDR3 DNA, 45 bases read in frame from base 1. Taken from the germline V gene, the CDR1 and CDR2 loops are SGHRS and YFSETQ. The data were produced on an Illumina NovaSeq 6000. TCRalpha and TCRbeta cDNA libraries were built by 5'RACE with constant-segment primers, adding sample barcodes and unique molecular identifiers. RNA was extracted from every sample with Trizol reagent. Amplification of the libraries took two PCR steps, and the second step added a second sample barcode plus Illumina TruSeq adapters. Libraries were sequenced on an Illumina NovaSeq with 2 x 150 bp paired-end reads. The source study handled its data this way. Demultiplexing of reads and collapsing into UMI-guided consensus sequences were performed with migec v1.2.7. Using mixcr v2.1.11, UMI consensuses were aligned to TRA and TRB V and J templates and then assembled into clonotypes. A clonotype was counted as expanded or contracted only when both edgeR and NoisET called the clonotype significant, with the noise models trained on biological replicates. edgeR calls used a false discovery rate-adjusted p below 0.01 and a log2 fold-change threshold of 1. As an exploratory analysis of dynamics, max-normalized trajectories of the 1000 most abundant clonotypes were examined by PCA with hierarchical clustering. Each responding clone was given a CD4 or CD8 phenotype based on the CD4+ and CD8+ repertoires, which had been sequenced separately. In-frame beta chains were kept once TCRdb had trimmed the public reads at Q25 with fastp and called clones with MiXCR. Identical CDR3 proteins give one entry, which carries the most common genes and DNA. TCRdb assigned the V and J calls; the authors' analysis was not used. This sample gives hundreds of thousands of distinct CDR3 sequences in total; around 15% of them show up just once. About 24% of the sample comes from the top ten.

In this sample, this clonotype turned up a few times. Its target antigen remains unknown. Nothing much larger sits one base from this clone, and base qualities are not available. The study at large found these results: The detection of some responding clones in pre-infection memory suggests that pre-existing cross-reactive memory T cells joined the SARS-CoV-2 response. Clones that contracted from day 15 to 85 showed balanced CD4/CD8 phenotypes, whereas a second wave of clones that expanded from day 15 to 37 leaned towards CD4+. Contracting CD4+ clones were found mainly in CM and EM memory subsets, while CD8+ clones were enriched in EMRA. SARS-CoV-2 specificity of the second-wave clones peaking on day 37 was not confirmed. Only a couple of mild cases were covered in the study, and larger cohorts including severe cases with pre-infection samples were considered necessary.

Recombination joined TRBV5-1 with TRBJ1-1; no D gene can be assigned with confidence. Source material: PBMCs or a T cell subset sorted from them (not recorded which). The TCR originated in a young man who had mild COVID-19 (a few samples of this study predate the infection). The sample titles of this study are shuffled in the database, so cell type and time point are left out; the donor was told from shared clones. In nucleotide form, the sequence is TGCGCCAGCAGCTTGGCCCCCAGAGTGAACACTGAAGCTTTCTTT. It specifies CASSLAPRVNTEAFF.